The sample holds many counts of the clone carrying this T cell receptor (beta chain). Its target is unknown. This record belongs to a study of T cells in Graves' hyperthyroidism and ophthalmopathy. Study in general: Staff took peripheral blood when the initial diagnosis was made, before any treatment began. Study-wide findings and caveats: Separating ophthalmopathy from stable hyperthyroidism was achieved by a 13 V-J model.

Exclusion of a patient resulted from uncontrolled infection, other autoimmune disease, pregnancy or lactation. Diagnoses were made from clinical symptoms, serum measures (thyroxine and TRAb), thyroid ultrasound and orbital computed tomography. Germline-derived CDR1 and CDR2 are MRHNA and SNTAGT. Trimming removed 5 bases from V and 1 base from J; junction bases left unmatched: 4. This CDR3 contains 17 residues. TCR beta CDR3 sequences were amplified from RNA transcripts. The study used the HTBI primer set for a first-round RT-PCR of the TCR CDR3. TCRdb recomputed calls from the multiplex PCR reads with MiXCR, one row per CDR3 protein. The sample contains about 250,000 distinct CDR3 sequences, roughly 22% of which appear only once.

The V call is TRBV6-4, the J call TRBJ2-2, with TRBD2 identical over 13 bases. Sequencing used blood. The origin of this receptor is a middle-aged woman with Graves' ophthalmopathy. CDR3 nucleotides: TGTGCCAGCAGTCCGCGACTAGCGGGAGGGAACACCGGGGAGCTGTTTTTT. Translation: CASSPRLAGGNTGELFF.